The 7 T cell receptor beta chains listed next were all sequenced from one sample in a study of T cell responses to AZD1222 COVID-19 vaccine. Libraries were prepared by immunoSEQ multiplex PCR; TCRdb keeps only in-frame clonotypes and omits some of them. The sample lists approximately 90,000 clones, about 90% occurring once. Sequenced material: peripheral blood, taken on day 0 of AZD1222 vaccination. The receptors come from an adult in good health.

This chain uses TRBV28 with TRBJ1-1; tentatively, D is TRBD1 (5 bases). The CDR3 is made up of 14 amino acids. Trimming stripped 8 bases from V and 4 bases from J, with 17 bases between. Looked up from germline, CDR1 is MDHEN and CDR2 is SYDVKM. CDR3 sequence: CASGTAGFGTEAFF. DNA for the CDR3: TGTGCCAGCGGCACCGCAGGGTTTGGCACTGAAGCTTTCTTT.

This sequence joins TRBV5-1 and TRBJ1-4; possibly TRBD1 for D (5 bases). V gave up 0 bases and J gave up 4 bases, with 10 bases separating them. The CDR3 is made up of 15 amino acids. CDR1 is SGHRS and CDR2 is YFSETQ in the germline V gene. The DNA of the CDR3 is TGCGCCAGCAGCTTGGTTTCGGGACTTAATGAAAAACTGTTTTTT. It is translated as CASSLVSGLNEKLFF.

The chain uses TRBV5-1 and TRBJ2-2, with unresolved D. From germline, CDR1 is SGHRS and CDR2 YFSETQ. Trimming shortened V by 2 bases and J by 3 bases, and 11 bases separated the two germline ends. The length of the CDR3 is 15 residues. CDR3 loop: CASSFTRMDTGELFF. The CDR3 nucleotides are TGCGCCAGCAGCTTTACCAGGATGGACACCGGGGAGCTGTTTTTT.

The genes are TRBV6-1 and TRBJ2-7, with unresolved D. With 6 bases removed from V and 0 bases from J, the gap between germline ends came to 15 bases. The CDR3 runs to 15 residues. Germline CDR1 is MNHNS and CDR2 is SASEGT. The CDR3: CASSSPERSSYEQYF. The CDR3 DNA follows: TGTGCCAGCAGCTCCCCAGAACGTAGCTCCTACGAGCAGTACTTC.

This clone was observed once. J is TRBJ1-6 and V is TRBV6-1; unclear D gene. Germline CDR1 is MNHNS and CDR2 is SASEGT. Trimming took off 1 base at V and 5 bases at J, with 6 bases between the two ends. CDR3 length: 14 residues. The CDR3 region is CASSEGVDNSPLHF. CDR3 sequence (DNA): TGTGCCAGCAGTGAAGGGGTCGATAATTCACCCCTCCACTTT.

The J gene is TRBJ2-7, the V gene TRBV7-9, with 8 bases matching TRBD1. CDR3 length: 14 residues. From germline, CDR1 is SEHNR and CDR2 FQNEAQ (reference sequence). Germline trimming cut 6 bases from V and 3 bases from J; bases unmatched to any gene: 7. The CDR3 DNA is TGTGCCAGCAGTTACGGACAGGGATACTACGAGCAGTACTTC. It specifies CASSYGQGYYEQYF.

This clone has a handful of counts. The chain joins TRBV28 to TRBJ2-1, with a possible D match to TRBD2 (6 bases). Trimming removed 2 bases at V and 3 bases at J, with 11 bases between. Germline loops: CDR1 MDHEN, CDR2 SYDVKM. This CDR3 is 15 amino acids long. CDR3 DNA sequence: TGTGCCAGCAGTTTAGCCAGCGGGTACTACAATGAGCAGTTCTTC. This codes for CASSLASGYYNEQFF.